The T cell receptor beta chain described here comes from a study of a mutant IDH1 vaccine in newly diagnosed glioma. For the study at large: Sex among treated patients split about 62% male, about 38% female; mean age was roughly 40 years. V12 corresponded to week 35 and V13 to week 47.

The time point is: week 35, safety follow-up. Doses consisted of 300 ug of mutant IDH1 20-mer peptide each, paired with topical imiquimod. The patients were given eight vaccinations, one each in weeks 1, 3, 5, 7, 11, 15, 19 and 23. Sequencing was performed with immunoSEQ multiplex PCR; in TCRdb, only in-frame clones are kept and a portion is missing. The sample has 50,000 to 70,000 clones; roughly 68% are singletons. Trimming cost V 0 bases and J 3 bases; bases outside gene matches: 2. Germline assignment: CDR1 SGHTA and CDR2 FQGNSA. The CDR3 consists of 15 residues. To note about this clone: Its antigen is not known.

General study results and limits: Alterations occurring in top peripheral T cell clonotypes seemed unrelated to pseudoprogression.

Sequencing used PBMCs, obtained from a glioma patient whose treatment included an IDH1 peptide vaccine. The sequence came from a man aged 50 to 60 with glioma. This sequence joins TRBV7-2 and TRBJ2-3, with 8 bases matching TRBD1. CDR3 protein: CASSLARTGTDTQYF. The CDR3 DNA sequence: TGTGCCAGCAGCTTAGCAAGGACAGGGACAGATACGCAGTATTTT.